One and the same sample provided the 10 T cell receptor beta chains below, sequenced in a study of T cell clones after liver transplantation. Sequencing was performed with immunoSEQ multiplex PCR; in TCRdb, only in-frame clones are kept and a portion is missing. Among 51,000 or so clones listed, around 85% were seen once. The material sequenced was CD8+ T cells from blood, taken 12 months after liver transplant. The receptors come from a human patient who received a liver transplant. The graft donor may have given rise to some T cells.

The chain is built from TRBV2 and TRBJ2-7; D is ambiguous. Trimming pared 0 bases from V and 6 bases from J, leaving 6 bases between. This CDR3 has 12 residues. Germline lookup yields CDR1 SNHLY and CDR2 FYNNEI. CDR3 sequence: CASSEAAAEQYF. DNA for the CDR3: TGTGCCAGCAGTGAAGCTGCCGCCGAGCAGTACTTC. Full variable domain (missing parts from reference TRBV2 and TRBJ2-7): EPEVTQTPSHQVTQMGQEVILRCVPISNHLYFYWYRQILGQKVEFLVSFYNNEISEKSEIFDDQFSVERPDGSNFTLKIRSTKLEDSAMYFCASSEAAAEQYFGPGTRLTVT.

The V and J genes are TRBV19 and TRBJ2-1, with 9 bases fitting TRBD2. Germline-derived CDR1 and CDR2 are LNHDA and SQIVND (reference sequence). Trimming took 1 base from V and 2 from J; bases not matched to a gene: 3. CDR3 length: 16 residues. The CDR3 is CASSIVASGTYNEQFF. Written as DNA, the CDR3 is TGTGCCAGTAGTATAGTCGCTAGCGGGACCTACAATGAGCAGTTCTTC.

This clone was recorded once. The V gene is TRBV7-9, the J gene TRBJ2-1; D gene unclear. Germline assignment: CDR1 SEHNR and CDR2 FQNEAQ (reference sequence). Trimming cost V 3 bases and J 7 bases, with 13 bases left between them. The CDR3 has 14 residues. CDR3 in amino acids: CASSFGPRRNEQFF. Written as DNA, the CDR3 is TGTGCCAGCAGCTTCGGACCACGAAGGAATGAGCAGTTCTTC.

The chain employs TRBV4-1 and TRBJ1-1; the match to TRBD1 covers 7 bases. J was trimmed by 0 bases and V by 2 bases; bases with no gene match: 3. CDR1 MGHRA and CDR2 YSYEKL come from the germline V gene. The CDR3 totals 15 residues. CDR3 region: CASSQNRGLNTEAFF. CDR3 sequence (DNA): TGCGCCAGCAGCCAAAACAGGGGATTGAACACTGAAGCTTTCTTT.

This chain uses TRBV2 with TRBJ1-1; D is unclear. The germline V gene has CDR1 SNHLY and CDR2 FYNNEI. The CDR3 totals 12 residues. The V end lost 3 bases, the J end lost 4 bases, and 6 bases lay between the germline ends. The chain's CDR3 is CASSDWATEAFF. CDR3 coding DNA: TGTGCCAGCAGTGACTGGGCCACTGAAGCTTTCTTT.

The rearrangement joins TRBV7-9 to TRBJ1-3, with D maybe TRBD1 (5 bases). V was clipped by 0 bases and J by 8 bases, with 17 bases between them. The germline V gene has CDR1 SEHNR and CDR2 FQNEAQ (reference sequence). The CDR3 runs 16 residues. The CDR3 protein is CASSLATPGTIYTIYF. CDR3 DNA sequence: TGTGCCAGCAGCTTAGCGACACCGGGGACGATATACACCATATATTTT.

This sequence joins TRBV20-1 and TRBJ2-7; D ambiguous. V dropped 5 bases and J dropped 3 bases, with 8 bases sitting between them. The CDR3 covers 11 residues. Germline CDR1 and CDR2: DFQATT and SNEGSKA (reference sequence). The CDR3 DNA reads TGCAGTGCTGAAGGGTACTACGAGCAGTACTTC. Amino acids: CSAEGYYEQYF.

The chain couples TRBV29-1 to TRBJ1-2; D remains ambiguous. Trimming removed 3 bases from V and 0 bases from J, with 8 bases in between. The CDR3 is made up of 13 amino acids. Germline-derived CDR1 and CDR2 are SQVTM and ANQGSEA. The CDR3: CSVDDSSNYGYTF. The DNA for the CDR3 is TGCAGCGTTGACGATTCCTCTAACTATGGCTACACCTTC.

This clone has a handful of counts. The chain has TRBV7-5 and TRBJ1-5. TRBV7-5 constitutes a pseudogene. CDR3 length equals 15 residues. For the CDR3, the DNA is TGTGCCAGCAGCCCTACCAAAGCTGGGAATCAGCCCCAGCATTTT. Translated, it gives CASSPTKAGNQPQHF.

This chain uses TRBV30 with TRBJ2-7; D may be TRBD1 (5 bases). This CDR3 is built from 14 residues. In germline, CDR1 is GTSNPN, CDR2 SVGIG (reference sequence). V lost 1 base and J lost 2, with 12 bases in between. CDR3 amino acids: CAWSEFAGTYEQYF. For the CDR3, the DNA is TGTGCCTGGAGTGAGTTTGCAGGGACCTACGAGCAGTACTTC.